The 2 T cell receptor beta chains presented below share a single source sample, sequenced in a study of T cell repertoires in cytomegalovirus infection. These receptors are not linked to any known antigen. Each CDR3 protein gets one entry after TCRdb re-called the reads with MiXCR. Among around 800,000 distinct CDR3 sequences, over 25% were seen once, and the ten largest hold roughly 12%. Sequenced here: cultured CD8+ T cells from PBMCs, sampled from culture after CMV antigen stimulation. These receptors were taken from a human donor in good health (CMV status not recorded). Some clones in this sample may be carry-over from other donors' samples.

In its sample, this clonotype was seen a few times. The V gene is TRBV7-9, the J gene TRBJ2-3, with 7 bases aligning to TRBD1. The germline V gene has CDR1 SEHNR and CDR2 FQNEAQ (reference sequence). This CDR3 has 17 residues. V lost 4 bases to trimming and J lost 2 bases; unmatched junction nucleotides: 12. The CDR3 here is CASSSNRGPRSTDTQYF. The DNA of the CDR3 is TGTGCCAGCAGCTCGAACAGGGGCCCTCGGTCCACAGATACGCAGTATTTT.

DNA for the CDR3: TGTGCCAGCAGACTTGGACAGGGGGTGGACCAGCCCCAGCATTTT. This translates into CASRLGQGVDQPQHF. This chain uses TRBV5-5 with TRBJ1-5, with 10 bases lining up with TRBD1. The CDR3 is 15 residues long. The V gene's germline CDR1 is SGHKS and CDR2 YYEKEE (reference sequence). V lost 5 bases and J lost 7; bases outside the gene matches: 9.